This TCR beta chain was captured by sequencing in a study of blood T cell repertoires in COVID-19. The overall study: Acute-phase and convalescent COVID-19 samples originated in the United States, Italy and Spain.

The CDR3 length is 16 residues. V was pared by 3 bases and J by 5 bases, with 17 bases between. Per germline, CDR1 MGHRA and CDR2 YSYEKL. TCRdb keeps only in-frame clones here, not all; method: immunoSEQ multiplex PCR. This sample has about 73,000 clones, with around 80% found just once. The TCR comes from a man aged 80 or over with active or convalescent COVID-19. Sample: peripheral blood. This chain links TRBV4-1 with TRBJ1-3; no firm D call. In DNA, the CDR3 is TGCGCCAGCAGCCAGCTCAGCGGACTGGGTAGAAACACCATATATTTT. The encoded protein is CASSQLSGLGRNTIYF.